This TCR beta chain was sequenced during a study of OX40 agonist ivuxolimab in advanced cancers. Study details: Age averaged around 60 years (range roughly 23 to 80), and just over 80% were male. Findings and caveats of the study: What antigens the expanded peripheral T cells recognized was never established. Also present in some nonresponders was a low level of normalized T-cell clonal expansion.

CDR3 length: 15 amino acids. Trimming took 1 base from V and 6 from J, leaving 16 bases between them. CDR1 SGHNT and CDR2 YYREEE come from the germline V gene (reference sequence). The data were produced by immunoSEQ multiplex PCR, yet TCRdb's version contains in-frame clones alone and is incomplete. The data show 80,000 or so clones, about nine tenths seen once. A few counts support this clone. As yet, its antigen is unknown. V usage is TRBV5-4 and J usage is TRBJ1-2; unclear D gene. The sequence was obtained from an adult with an advanced solid tumor such as melanoma, head and neck, liver or kidney cancer. The specimen comprised CD4+ or CD8+ T cells sorted from blood, sampled in a trial of the OX40 agonist ivuxolimab. CDR3 loop: CASSLRAGSINGYTF. The DNA of the CDR3 is TGTGCCAGCAGCTTGAGGGCTGGGTCTATAAATGGCTACACCTTC.